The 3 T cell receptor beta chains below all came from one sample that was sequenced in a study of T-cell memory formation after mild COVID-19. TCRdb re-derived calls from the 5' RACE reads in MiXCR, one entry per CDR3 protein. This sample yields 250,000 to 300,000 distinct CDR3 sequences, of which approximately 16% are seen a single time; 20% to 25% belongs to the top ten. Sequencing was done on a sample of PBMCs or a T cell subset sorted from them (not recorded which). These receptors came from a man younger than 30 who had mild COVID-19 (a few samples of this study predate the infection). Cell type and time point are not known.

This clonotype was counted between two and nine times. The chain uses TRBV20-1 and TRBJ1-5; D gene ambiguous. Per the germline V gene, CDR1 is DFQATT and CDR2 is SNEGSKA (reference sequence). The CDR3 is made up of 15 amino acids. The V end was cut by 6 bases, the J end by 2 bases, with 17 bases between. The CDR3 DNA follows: TGCAGTGCCCGGGCGGACTCGTTCGGCAATCAGCCCCAGCATTTT. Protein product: CSARADSFGNQPQHF.

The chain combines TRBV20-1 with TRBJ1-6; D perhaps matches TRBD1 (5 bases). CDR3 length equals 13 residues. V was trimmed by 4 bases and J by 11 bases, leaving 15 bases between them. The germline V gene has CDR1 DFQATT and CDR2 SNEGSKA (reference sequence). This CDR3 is CSAIGAGPAPLHF. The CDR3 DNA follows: TGCAGTGCTATTGGGGCGGGTCCCGCACCCCTCCACTTT.

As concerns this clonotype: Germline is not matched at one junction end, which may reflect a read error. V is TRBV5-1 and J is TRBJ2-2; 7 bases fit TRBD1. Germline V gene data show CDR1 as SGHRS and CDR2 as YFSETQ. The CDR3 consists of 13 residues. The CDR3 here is CASTLGGPGEMFF. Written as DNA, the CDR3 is TGCGCCAGCACCCTAGGGGGCCCCGGGGAGATGTTTTTT.